This is a list of T cell receptor beta chains from one sample in a study of blood T cell repertoires in COVID-19. The protocol was immunoSEQ multiplex PCR, while the TCRdb copy is restricted to in-frame clones and leaves out a portion. The profile shows roughly 230,000 clones, approximately 83% of them singletons. Sequences were obtained from peripheral blood. The source is a man aged 35-49 years with acute or convalescent COVID-19. Each CDR3 is given with its conserved first and last residue. D genes are given only for firm matches. Clone size appears in some rows only: once, few, many, or a class for an expanded clone.

D gene: TRBD2; J gene: TRBJ2-1; V gene: TRBV5-1; clone size: .; CDR3 DNA: TGCGCCAGCAGCCCGGCGGGGGTTCTCCAGTTCTTC; CDR3 protein: CASSPAGVLQFF
D gene: .; J gene: TRBJ1-1; V gene: TRBV6-5; clone size: .; CDR3 DNA: TGTGCCAGCCAAAGAGCCAGGGAAGTGAACACTGAAGCTTTCTTT; CDR3 protein: CASQRAREVNTEAFF
D gene: .; J gene: TRBJ2-7; V gene: TRBV6-5; clone size: .; CDR3 DNA: TGTGCCAGCAGTTACTACGGGGGAGAGCAGTACTTC; CDR3 protein: CASSYYGGEQYF
D gene: .; J gene: TRBJ1-6; V gene: TRBV5-6; clone size: .; CDR3 DNA: TGTGCCAGCAGTTGGACACAAGTACATAATTCACCCCTCCACTTT; CDR3 protein: CASSWTQVHNSPLHF
D gene: .; J gene: TRBJ2-5; V gene: TRBV4-1; clone size: once; CDR3 DNA: TGCGCCAGCAGCCAAGATCCAACAGTTCAAGAGACCCAGTACTTC; CDR3 protein: CASSQDPTVQETQYF
D gene: .; J gene: TRBJ1-1; V gene: TRBV11-2; clone size: once; CDR3 DNA: TGTGCCAGCAGCTTAGTGCGGGCCCGGACTGAAGCTTTCTTT; CDR3 protein: CASSLVRARTEAFF
D gene: TRBD1; J gene: TRBJ2-7; V gene: TRBV6-2/TRBV6-3; clone size: .; CDR3 DNA: TGTGCCAGCAGTTCCCCCTGGACAGGAGACTACGAGCAGTACTTC; CDR3 protein: CASSSPWTGDYEQYF
D gene: TRBD1; J gene: TRBJ1-2; V gene: TRBV12-3/TRBV12-4; clone size: .; CDR3 DNA: TGTGCCAGCAGGACTCCGGGACAGGGCGGCTACACCTTC; CDR3 protein: CASRTPGQGGYTF
D gene: TRBD2; J gene: TRBJ2-7; V gene: TRBV13; clone size: .; CDR3 DNA: TGTGCCAGCAGCCCCGAGACTAGCCCAGAATTAAACTACGAGCAGTACTTC; CDR3 protein: CASSPETSPELNYEQYF
D gene: TRBD2; J gene: TRBJ2-7; V gene: TRBV4-1; clone size: few; CDR3 DNA: TGCGCCAGCAGCCAAGAAAGAGGGACTAGCGGATCCTACGAGCAGTACTTC; CDR3 protein: CASSQERGTSGSYEQYF
D gene: .; J gene: TRBJ2-1; V gene: TRBV7-9; clone size: .; CDR3 DNA: TGTGCCAGCAGCTTTTCTCGCGGCCCGACCAACAATGAGCAGTTCTTC; CDR3 protein: CASSFSRGPTNNEQFF
D gene: .; J gene: TRBJ1-2; V gene: TRBV9; clone size: .; CDR3 DNA: TGTGCCAGCAGAGGGGGTGCTAACTATGGCTACACCTTC; CDR3 protein: CASRGGANYGYTF
D gene: .; J gene: TRBJ1-2; V gene: TRBV3-1/TRBV3-2; clone size: .; CDR3 DNA: TGTGCCAGCAGCCAAGAGGAGAGGAATGGCTACACCTTC; CDR3 protein: CASSQEERNGYTF
D gene: TRBD1; J gene: TRBJ1-2; V gene: TRBV7-2; clone size: .; CDR3 DNA: TGTGCCAGCAGCGCGTGGACAGGGGGAGGCTCGGACTATGGCTACACCTTC; CDR3 protein: CASSAWTGGGSDYGYTF
D gene: TRBD1; J gene: TRBJ2-2; V gene: TRBV12-3/TRBV12-4; clone size: .; CDR3 DNA: TGTGCCAGCAGTACCGGACAGGCCGGGGAGCTGTTTTTT; CDR3 protein: CASSTGQAGELFF
D gene: TRBD1; J gene: TRBJ1-4; V gene: TRBV14; clone size: .; CDR3 DNA: TGTGCCAGCAGCCAAGATTATCGACAGGGGGGTAATGAAAAACTGTTTTTT; CDR3 protein: CASSQDYRQGGNEKLFF
D gene: .; J gene: TRBJ2-2; V gene: TRBV19; clone size: few; CDR3 DNA: TGTGCCAGTAGTACTCCCCGGATCCCAGGAACCGGGGAGCTGTTTTTT; CDR3 protein: CASSTPRIPGTGELFF
D gene: .; J gene: TRBJ2-2; V gene: TRBV11-3; clone size: .; CDR3 DNA: TGTGCCAGCAGCTTAGGGCTTACGAACACCGGGGAGCTGTTTTTT; CDR3 protein: CASSLGLTNTGELFF
D gene: .; J gene: TRBJ1-1; V gene: TRBV6-6; clone size: .; CDR3 DNA: TGTGCCAGCAGTTACCCCCGTGAGACGGGGAACACTGAAGCTTTCTTT; CDR3 protein: CASSYPRETGNTEAFF
D gene: .; J gene: TRBJ1-3; V gene: TRBV2; clone size: .; CDR3 DNA: TGTGCCAGCACGGGGAGCCCTGGAAACACCATATATTTT; CDR3 protein: CASTGSPGNTIYF
D gene: .; J gene: TRBJ1-3; V gene: TRBV5-1; clone size: .; CDR3 DNA: TGCGCCAGCGCTCCGGGACAACTCTCTGGAAACACCATATATTTT; CDR3 protein: CASAPGQLSGNTIYF
D gene: .; J gene: TRBJ1-1; V gene: TRBV2; clone size: .; CDR3 DNA: TGTGCCAGCAGTGAAGGTTCTCCAGGGAGGGCTCCCAATAAAGCTTTCTTT; CDR3 protein: CASSEGSPGRAPNKAFF
D gene: .; J gene: TRBJ1-2; V gene: TRBV2; clone size: .; CDR3 DNA: TGTGCCACCCGGGACTATGGCTACACCTTC; CDR3 protein: CATRDYGYTF
D gene: TRBD1; J gene: TRBJ1-6; V gene: TRBV3-1/TRBV3-2; clone size: .; CDR3 DNA: TGTGCCAGCAGCCCGGACAGGACCAATTCACCCCTCCACTTT; CDR3 protein: CASSPDRTNSPLHF
D gene: .; J gene: TRBJ2-5; V gene: TRBV5-5; clone size: .; CDR3 DNA: TGTGCCAGCAGCTTGGGCAGCCAAGAGACCCAGTACTTC; CDR3 protein: CASSLGSQETQYF
D gene: TRBD1; J gene: TRBJ1-4; V gene: TRBV19; clone size: .; CDR3 DNA: TGTGCCAGTATTGGGACAGGGGACGCAACTAATGAAAAACTGTTTTTT; CDR3 protein: CASIGTGDATNEKLFF
D gene: .; J gene: TRBJ1-4; V gene: TRBV5-1; clone size: once; CDR3 DNA: TGCGCCAGCAGCTTGGCTCCGGGGGAGGGAAATGACGGAAAACTGTTTTTT; CDR3 protein: CASSLAPGEGNDGKLFF
D gene: .; J gene: TRBJ2-7; V gene: TRBV2; clone size: .; CDR3 DNA: TGTGCCAGCGGCGGACTGACCTACGAGCAGTACTTC; CDR3 protein: CASGGLTYEQYF
D gene: TRBD2; J gene: TRBJ2-3; V gene: TRBV4-2; clone size: .; CDR3 DNA: TGTGCCAGCAGCCAAGAATTTCGGCTAGCGGCCAACACAGATACGCAGTATTTT; CDR3 protein: CASSQEFRLAANTDTQYF
D gene: TRBD2; J gene: TRBJ2-2; V gene: TRBV9; clone size: .; CDR3 DNA: TGTGCCAGCAGCGTATACCTAGCGGGAGACACCGGGGAGCTGTTTTTT; CDR3 protein: CASSVYLAGDTGELFF
D gene: .; J gene: TRBJ2-3; V gene: TRBV6-7; clone size: .; CDR3 DNA: TGTGCCAGCAATGGGAAACTAGTTCGGAGCACAGATACGCAGTATTTT; CDR3 protein: CASNGKLVRSTDTQYF
D gene: .; J gene: TRBJ1-5; V gene: TRBV9; clone size: .; CDR3 DNA: TGTGCCAGCAGCTTACAGGGCTCCGGGGAGCCCCAGCATTTT; CDR3 protein: CASSLQGSGEPQHF
D gene: TRBD1; J gene: TRBJ1-6; V gene: TRBV19; clone size: .; CDR3 DNA: TGTGCCAGTAATCCCGGGACAGGGAGAAGTTCACCCCTCCACTTT; CDR3 protein: CASNPGTGRSSPLHF
D gene: .; J gene: TRBJ2-5; V gene: TRBV5-1; clone size: .; CDR3 DNA: TGCGCCAGCAGCTTGGCCCCACATCAAGAGACCCAGTACTTC; CDR3 protein: CASSLAPHQETQYF
D gene: TRBD1; J gene: TRBJ1-5; V gene: TRBV28; clone size: few; CDR3 DNA: TGTGCCAGCAGTGCTGGTATTACAGGGGTGGGGAATCAGCCCCAGCATTTT; CDR3 protein: CASSAGITGVGNQPQHF
D gene: .; J gene: TRBJ2-3; V gene: TRBV27; clone size: .; CDR3 DNA: TGTGCCAGCAGTTTAAGTGGGAGGTTTCGCACAGATACGCAGTATTTT; CDR3 protein: CASSLSGRFRTDTQYF
D gene: .; J gene: TRBJ2-3; V gene: TRBV7-2; clone size: .; CDR3 DNA: TGTGCCAGCAGCTCCAGGGGCACAGATACGCAGTATTTT; CDR3 protein: CASSSRGTDTQYF
D gene: TRBD1; J gene: TRBJ1-5; V gene: TRBV6-1; clone size: .; CDR3 DNA: TGTGCCAGCAGTGGAGACGCCGGGACAGGGGACCAGCCCCAGCATTTT; CDR3 protein: CASSGDAGTGDQPQHF
D gene: .; J gene: TRBJ2-2; V gene: TRBV3-1/TRBV3-2; clone size: .; CDR3 DNA: TGTGCCAGCATCCCTCCCCGACAGAACACCGGGGAGCTGTTTTTT; CDR3 protein: CASIPPRQNTGELFF
D gene: .; J gene: TRBJ2-3; V gene: TRBV7-3; clone size: .; CDR3 DNA: TGTGCCAGCAGCTTAACGGTAGTCTCAGATACGCAGTATTTT; CDR3 protein: CASSLTVVSDTQYF
D gene: .; J gene: TRBJ2-3; V gene: TRBV24-1; clone size: .; CDR3 DNA: TGTGCCACCAGTGAGGGGGCCAGACTGGATACGCAGTATTTT; CDR3 protein: CATSEGARLDTQYF
D gene: TRBD2; J gene: TRBJ2-7; V gene: TRBV7-9; clone size: .; CDR3 DNA: TGTGCCAGCAGCTCCACTAGCGGGAGAGTCTACGAGCAGTACTTC; CDR3 protein: CASSSTSGRVYEQYF
D gene: TRBD1; J gene: TRBJ2-3; V gene: TRBV24-1; clone size: .; CDR3 DNA: TGTGCCACCAGTGACCCGGGACAGGGACCTATTGATACGCAGTATTTT; CDR3 protein: CATSDPGQGPIDTQYF
D gene: TRBD2; J gene: TRBJ2-7; V gene: TRBV2; clone size: .; CDR3 DNA: TGTGCCACCTTGGGCGGGAGGGGGGAGCAGTACTTC; CDR3 protein: CATLGGRGEQYF
D gene: TRBD1; J gene: TRBJ1-2; V gene: TRBV27; clone size: .; CDR3 DNA: TGTGCCAGCAGGGGACAGGATAACTATGGCTACACCTTC; CDR3 protein: CASRGQDNYGYTF
D gene: TRBD1; J gene: TRBJ2-5; V gene: TRBV19; clone size: .; CDR3 DNA: TGTGCCAGTAGTTTTGGACAGGCCGGGGAGACCCAGTACTTC; CDR3 protein: CASSFGQAGETQYF
D gene: .; J gene: TRBJ1-5; V gene: TRBV19; clone size: once; CDR3 DNA: TGTGCCAGTAGTATCCTGACAGAGGGCAATCAGCCCCAGCATTTT; CDR3 protein: CASSILTEGNQPQHF
D gene: .; J gene: TRBJ1-3; V gene: TRBV27; clone size: .; CDR3 DNA: TGTGCCAGCAGCGACGGGTCCTCTGGAAACACCATATATTTT; CDR3 protein: CASSDGSSGNTIYF
D gene: .; J gene: TRBJ2-6; V gene: TRBV2; clone size: few; CDR3 DNA: TGTGCCAGCAGTGGACAAGGCTCTGGGGCCAACGTCCTGACTTTC; CDR3 protein: CASSGQGSGANVLTF
D gene: TRBD2; J gene: TRBJ2-1; V gene: TRBV5-1; clone size: few; CDR3 DNA: TGCGCCAGCAGCGCCGAGGCTAGCGGGAGGGCCTACAATGAGCAGTTCTTC; CDR3 protein: CASSAEASGRAYNEQFF
D gene: .; J gene: TRBJ1-4; V gene: TRBV7-9; clone size: .; CDR3 DNA: TGTGCCAGCAGCTTAGCGCGGTCATTTGGTTTAGAAAAACTGTTTTTT; CDR3 protein: CASSLARSFGLEKLFF
D gene: TRBD1; J gene: TRBJ1-1; V gene: TRBV12-3/TRBV12-4; clone size: .; CDR3 DNA: TGTGCCAGCAGACTTCGGACAGGCGTCGCTTTCTTT; CDR3 protein: CASRLRTGVAFF
D gene: .; J gene: TRBJ1-5; V gene: TRBV13; clone size: .; CDR3 DNA: TGTGCCAGCAGCCTGGGGCGCGGGGGCAATCAGCCCCAGCATTTT; CDR3 protein: CASSLGRGGNQPQHF
D gene: .; J gene: TRBJ1-5; V gene: TRBV18; clone size: .; CDR3 DNA: TGTGCCAGCTCAGTACAGGGTAATCAGCCCCAGCATTTT; CDR3 protein: CASSVQGNQPQHF
D gene: .; J gene: TRBJ2-1; V gene: TRBV6-5; clone size: .; CDR3 DNA: TGTGCCAGCAGTTACGGCCCTTCCCCCAGCAATGAGCAGTTCTTC; CDR3 protein: CASSYGPSPSNEQFF
D gene: .; J gene: TRBJ1-6; V gene: TRBV28; clone size: once; CDR3 DNA: TGTGCCAGCAGAGACGGGGGTCGGGGACCACCCCTCCACTTT; CDR3 protein: CASRDGGRGPPLHF